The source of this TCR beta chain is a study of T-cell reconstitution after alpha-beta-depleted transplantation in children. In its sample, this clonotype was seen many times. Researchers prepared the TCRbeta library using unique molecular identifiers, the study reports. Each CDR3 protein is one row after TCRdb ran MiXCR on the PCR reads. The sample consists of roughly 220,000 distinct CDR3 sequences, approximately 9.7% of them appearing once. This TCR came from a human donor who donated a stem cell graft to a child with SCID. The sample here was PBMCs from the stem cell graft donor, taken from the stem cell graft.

DNA for the CDR3: TGTGCCACCAGCAGAAAGAGGGGCAGGGAAAAACTGTTTTTT. It specifies CATSRKRGREKLFF. The chain uses TRBV15 and TRBJ1-4; possibly TRBD1 for D (5 bases). In germline, CDR1 is LNHNV, CDR2 YYDKDF (reference sequence). The CDR3 totals 14 residues. Trimming pared 2 bases from V and 8 bases from J, leaving 12 bases between.